This TCR beta chain appears in the sequencing data of a study of T cell responses to AZD1222 COVID-19 vaccine (dated by TCRdb to about 2021). Background on the whole study: AZD1222 recipients given second doses at about 4 weeks or at about 12 weeks were pooled, since spike-specific TCR depth and breadth were not found to differ between the two schedules. TCR sequencing covered roughly 230 trial participants: 200 to 220 given two doses of AZD1222 and approximately 26 given two doses of MenACWY control vaccine. Trial participants were enrolled by age into 18-55, 56-69 and 70-plus year subgroups, with roughly 150, 30 and 60 TCR-sequenced participants respectively. On the study overall, not on this receptor specifically: Because no day 14 peak-response samples were available, repertoires were characterized only after the peak T cell response. Conclusions about previously exposed vaccinees are limited because only a handful of AZD1222 recipients were SARS-CoV-2 seropositive at baseline. Participants were mostly white British and included more females than males, and it was suggested by the authors that clonal diversity may have been underestimated. After two AZD1222 doses, both the breadth and the depth of spike-specific TCRs were significantly higher than at day 0 and than in MenACWY recipients. CD4 TCRs associated with the vaccine covered the entire spike protein, and the dominant responses were in regions 160-218 and 743-854. Reportedly, almost half of the unique spike-specific TCRs recognized epitopes lying outside the regions that are mutated in the B.1.351 and B.1.1.7 variants. The 56-69-year group was small, and its depth increase did not reach significance, likely because of low power.

The CDR3 regions of human TCRbeta chains were analyzed by immunosequencing. Under the source paper's analysis protocol: Repertoire TCRs were matched against a reference library of SARS-CoV-2-specific TCRs generated with the MIRA antigen-specificity platform. Breadth was defined as the fraction of unique TCRs that were SARS-CoV-2-associated, and depth was defined as the fraction of total T cells that were SARS-CoV-2-associated. Using the MIRA data, each spike-specific TCR was mapped to the spike region that the TCR reacts to and placed in a CD4 or CD8 class. Log10-transformed breadth and depth values were compared by one-way ANOVA with Sidak's multiple comparisons tests. TCRdb retrieved this table from immuneACCESS and kept in-frame rearrangements only. Not all clones are present; in checked studies, unresolved V genes account for under half, and no reason is known for the remainder. V and J calls and clone size are as listed in that table; D and trimming were resolved from the DNA. The sample table contains approximately 150,000 clones; only one count was recorded for about 92% of them. The ten largest account for 4.5% to 5.5% of the sample.

The time point label on this specimen signifies: baseline before first vaccination. The vaccinee samples were drawn from two UK trials, COV001 and COV002, one of which was a single-blind randomized controlled phase 2/3 trial testing AZD1222 (ChAdOx1 nCoV-19) in healthy adults. For TCRbeta chain sequencing, PBMC samples from trial participants were taken at day 0 and at day 28 after the second dose. Germline trimming: 5 bases from V, 13 bases from J; junction bases outside gene matches: 6. For CDR1 and CDR2, the germline V gene (reference sequence) lists SEHNR and FQNEAQ. Its CDR3 holds 12 amino acids, cysteine through phenylalanine. The DNA shown is the 36-base CDR3, in frame from base 1. As concerns this clone: Its target antigen remains unknown. The input lacks base qualities; no much larger clone sits a single base away.

The material was peripheral blood, obtained on day 0 of AZD1222 vaccination. The V gene is TRBV7-9 and the J gene is TRBJ2-5, with TRBD1 identical over 11 junction bases. The receptor's source is an adult in good health. The CDR3 reads CASSPGQGARYF. The nucleotides read TGTGCCAGCAGCCCTGGACAGGGGGCACGGTACTTC.